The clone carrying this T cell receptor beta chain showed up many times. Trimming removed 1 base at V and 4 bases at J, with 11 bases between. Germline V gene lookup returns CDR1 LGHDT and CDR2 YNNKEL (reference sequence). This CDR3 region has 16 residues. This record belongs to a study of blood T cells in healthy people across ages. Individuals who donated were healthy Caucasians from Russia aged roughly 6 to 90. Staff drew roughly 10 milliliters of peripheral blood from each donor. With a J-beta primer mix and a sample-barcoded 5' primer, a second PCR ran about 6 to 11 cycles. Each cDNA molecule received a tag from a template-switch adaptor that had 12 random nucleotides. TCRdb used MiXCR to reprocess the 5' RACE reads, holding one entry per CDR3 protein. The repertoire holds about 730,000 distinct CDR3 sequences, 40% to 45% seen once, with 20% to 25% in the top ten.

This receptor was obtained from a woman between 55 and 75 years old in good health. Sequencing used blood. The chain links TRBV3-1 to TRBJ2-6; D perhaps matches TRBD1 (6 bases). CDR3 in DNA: TGTGCCAGCAGCCAAGTAGCAGGGGCCGGGGCCAACGTCCTGACTTTC. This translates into CASSQVAGAGANVLTF.